A selection of T cell receptor beta chains follows, all from one sample in a study of long-term antiretroviral therapy in people with HIV. Produced via immunoSEQ multiplex PCR; TCRdb's table is partial and in-frame only. The sample lists over 15,000 clones, roughly 75% occurring once. The sequenced sample was unsorted PBMCs, obtained 1.5 years before starting antiretroviral therapy. The receptors here all came from a woman aged 45-65 years with HIV. The CDR3 runs from the conserved cysteine through the conserved F or W.

>TRBV19|TRBJ1-2
CASSIERSYGYTF
>TRBV11-2|TRBJ1-2
CASSPGGGGYGYTF
>TRBV6-5|TRBJ2-1
CASNGAGGDNEQFF
>TRBV7-3|TRBJ1-5
CASSLRRNQPQHF
>TRBV19|TRBJ2-1
CASTLAGGGNEQFF
>TRBV29-1|TRBJ2-3
CSVEDQGTQYF
>TRBV10-3|TRBJ2-3
CAISVGGPDTQYF
>TRBV5-1|TRBJ1-4
CASSKGTVGEKLFF
>TRBV9|TRBJ1-2
CASSPRRAGGYTF
>TRBV12-1|TRBJ1-2
CASSHGGTPLYGYTF
>TRBV5-4|TRBJ2-2
CASSPDLTGTGELFF
>TRBV10-2|TRBJ2-2
CASMIGGDTGELFF
>TRBV6-1|TRBJ2-3
CASSVSDRVVDTQYF
>TRBV6-5|TRBJ1-2
CASSDRGGGDYTF
>TRBV11-2|TRBJ2-5
CASSLGRAGGGYQETQYF
>TRBV5-1|TRBJ2-3
CASSQGQPSTDTQYF
>TRBV28|TRBJ2-2
CASSLKGMEAGELFF
>TRBV6-1|TRBJ2-7
CASPGRGALPYEQYF
>TRBV7-9|TRBJ2-5
CASSAGQPYGETQYF
>TRBV6-1|TRBJ1-1
CASTMTAESTEAFF
>TRBV25-1|TRBJ1-2
CASSKSGVNYGYTF
>TRBV9|TRBJ2-7
CASSSHSGLAGGFSYEQYF
>TRBV7-8|TRBJ1-6
CASSTTGDPLHF
>TRBV6-1|TRBJ1-4
CASSEDLIEKLFF
>TRBV27|TRBJ1-1
CASSLGQPNTEAFF
>TRBV27|TRBJ1-6
CASGGRTYNSPLHF
>TRBV14|TRBJ2-5
CASRGMGQGRETQYF
>TRBV5-8|TRBJ1-5
CASSLSLGQGNQPQHF